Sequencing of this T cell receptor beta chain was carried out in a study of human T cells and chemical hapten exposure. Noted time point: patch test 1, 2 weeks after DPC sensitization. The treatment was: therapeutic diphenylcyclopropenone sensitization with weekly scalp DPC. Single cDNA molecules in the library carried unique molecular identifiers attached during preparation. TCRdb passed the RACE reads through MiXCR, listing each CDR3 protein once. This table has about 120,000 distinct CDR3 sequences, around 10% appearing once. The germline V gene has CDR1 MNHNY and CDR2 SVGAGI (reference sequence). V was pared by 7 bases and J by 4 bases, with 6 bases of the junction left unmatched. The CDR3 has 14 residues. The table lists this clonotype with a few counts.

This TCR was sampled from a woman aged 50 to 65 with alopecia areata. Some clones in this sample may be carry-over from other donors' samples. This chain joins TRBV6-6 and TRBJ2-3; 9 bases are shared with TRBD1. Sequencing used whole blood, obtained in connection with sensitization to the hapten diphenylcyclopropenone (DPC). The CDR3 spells CASKRDRAADTQYF. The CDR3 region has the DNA TGTGCCAGCAAAAGGGACAGGGCAGCAGATACGCAGTATTTT.